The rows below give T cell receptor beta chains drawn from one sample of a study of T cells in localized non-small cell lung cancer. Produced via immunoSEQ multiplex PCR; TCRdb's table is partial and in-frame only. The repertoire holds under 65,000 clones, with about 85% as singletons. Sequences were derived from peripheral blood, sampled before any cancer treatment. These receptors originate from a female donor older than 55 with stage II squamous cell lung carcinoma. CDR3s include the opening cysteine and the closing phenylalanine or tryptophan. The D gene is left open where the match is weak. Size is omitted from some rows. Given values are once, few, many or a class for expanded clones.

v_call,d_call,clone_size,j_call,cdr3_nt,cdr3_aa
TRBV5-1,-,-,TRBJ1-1,TGCGCCAGCAGCGCGGGGGGCGCGAGTGGTGAAGCTTTCTTT,CASSAGGASGEAFF
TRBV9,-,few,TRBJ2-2,TGTGCCAGCAGCGTATTTGACAGAACGGGGACCGGGGAGCTGTTTTTT,CASSVFDRTGTGELFF
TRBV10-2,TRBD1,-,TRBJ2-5,TGCGCCAGCAGTGAGTTAGGGACAGGGTTTGGCGAGACCCAGTACTTC,CASSELGTGFGETQYF
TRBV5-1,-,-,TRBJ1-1,TGCGCCAGCAGCTTCCGGACTGGGAACACTGAAGCTTTCTTT,CASSFRTGNTEAFF
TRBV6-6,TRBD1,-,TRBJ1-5,TGTGCCAGCAGTGCGATGGGACAGGGGGAGAATCAGCCCCAGCATTTT,CASSAMGQGENQPQHF
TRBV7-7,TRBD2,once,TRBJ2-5,TGTGCCACCGGAGGACTAGCGGGGGAGACCCAGTACTTC,CATGGLAGETQYF
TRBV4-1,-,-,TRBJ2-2,TGCGCCAGCAGCCCATCGGGACAGAACACCGGGGAGCTGTTTTTT,CASSPSGQNTGELFF
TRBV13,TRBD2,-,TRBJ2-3,TGTGCCAGCAGCTTAACGATGACCAGGGAGGGCGCAGATACGCAGTATTTT,CASSLTMTREGADTQYF
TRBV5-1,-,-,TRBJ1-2,TGCGCCAGCAGCCAGGACGGGGCGGAATATGGCTACACCTTC,CASSQDGAEYGYTF
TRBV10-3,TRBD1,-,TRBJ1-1,TGTGCCATCAGTGAGTCGAAGGGGACAGGGAAGCCCACTGAAGCTTTCTTT,CAISESKGTGKPTEAFF
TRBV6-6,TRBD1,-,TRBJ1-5,TGTGCCAGCGCCCCGGGACAGGGTCTTAATCAGCCCCAGCATTTT,CASAPGQGLNQPQHF
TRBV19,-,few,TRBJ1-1,TGTGCCAGTAATGGCCGGATGAACACTGAAGCTTTCTTT,CASNGRMNTEAFF
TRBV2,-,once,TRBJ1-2,TGTGCCAGCAAGGCAGGGTCCCTAACGGACTATGGCTACACCTTC,CASKAGSLTDYGYTF
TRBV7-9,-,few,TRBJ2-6,TGTGCCAGCAGCTTGACCAAACAGGGTTCCGGGGCCAACGTCCTGACTTTC,CASSLTKQGSGANVLTF
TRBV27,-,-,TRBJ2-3,TGTGCCAGCAGTACAGATACGCAGTATTTT,CASSTDTQYF
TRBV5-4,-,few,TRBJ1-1,TGTGCCAGCAGCTTGTTCAGCACTGAAGCTTTCTTT,CASSLFSTEAFF
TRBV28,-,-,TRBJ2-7,TGTGCCAGCAGTTTACTCTCCTACGAGCAGTACTTC,CASSLLSYEQYF
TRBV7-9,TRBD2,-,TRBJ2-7,TGTGCCAGCAGCTTAGACGGGGGGATTACCTACGAGCAGTACTTC,CASSLDGGITYEQYF
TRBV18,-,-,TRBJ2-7,TGTGCCAGCTCACCACCGGAGCGGGCCAGCTCCTACGAGCAGTACTTC,CASSPPERASSYEQYF
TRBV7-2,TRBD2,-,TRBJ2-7,TGTGCCAGCAGCTTAGCGCCGGGGGGAACGGGGCAGTACTTC,CASSLAPGGTGQYF
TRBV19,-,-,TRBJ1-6,TGTGCCAATAAGGGCAGGGGAAATAATTCACCCCTCCACTTT,CANKGRGNNSPLHF
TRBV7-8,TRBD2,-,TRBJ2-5,TGTGCCAGCACCAGACTAGCGGGGGGGAGAGAGACCCAGTACTTC,CASTRLAGGRETQYF
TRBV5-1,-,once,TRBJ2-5,TGCGCCAGCAGCTTGGGGGGGCCAGTCCAAGAGACCCAGTACTTC,CASSLGGPVQETQYF